This T cell receptor beta chain appears in the sequencing data of a study of early T cells in non-severe SARS-CoV-2 infection. Study context: Bulk RNA isolated from unsorted whole blood underwent sequencing; chains were not paired.

Unique molecular identifiers were attached to individual cDNA molecules. TCRdb re-derived calls from the 5' RACE reads in MiXCR, one entry per CDR3 protein. Here the sample spans 55,000 to 75,000 distinct CDR3 sequences, about 9.1% being singletons. Germline loops: CDR1 MDHEN, CDR2 SYDVKM. V gave up 8 bases and J gave up 0 bases, with 8 bases separating them. The CDR3 has 13 residues. The sample holds many counts of this clonotype. The source of this sequence is an adult who was a healthcare worker with PCR-confirmed SARS-CoV-2 infection or an uninfected control (not recorded which). J is TRBJ2-4 and V is TRBV28; D may be TRBD1 or TRBD2 (5 bases each). The specimen comprised whole blood, sampled at baseline. CDR3 loop: CASFGTAKNIQYF. CDR3 sequence (DNA): TGTGCCAGCTTTGGGACAGCCAAAAACATTCAGTACTTC.